The clone carrying this T cell receptor beta chain was seen many times. TCRdb recomputed calls from the 5' RACE reads with MiXCR, one row per CDR3 protein. The table records about 25,000 distinct CDR3 sequences, about 4.6% of them present only once. This sample stems from a study of early T cells in non-severe SARS-CoV-2 infection. About the study: The input, bulk RNA from unsorted whole blood, was sequenced, and chains were unpaired.

Germline CDR1 and CDR2: SGHVS and FQNEAQ. Trimming took off 3 bases at V and 6 bases at J, with 11 bases between the two ends. The CDR3 is 14 amino acids. The clonotype originates from an adult who was a healthcare worker with PCR-confirmed SARS-CoV-2 infection or an uninfected control (not recorded which). The chain links TRBV7-8 to TRBJ2-2; D ambiguous. The sample comprised whole blood. The chain's CDR3 is CASSLIRIAGELFF. The CDR3, as DNA: TGTGCCAGCAGCTTGATCAGGATCGCCGGGGAGCTGTTTTTT.